The entry below describes one TCR beta chain. Its antigen is not known. Expressed TCRB transcripts were sequenced because the isolated RNA had all been reverse transcribed beforehand. Only in-frame clones appear in the TCRdb table, and some are missing; sequencing was by immunoSEQ multiplex PCR. The sample consists of hundreds of thousands of clones, 11% to 15% of them appearing once. In germline, CDR1 is SEHNR, CDR2 FQNEAQ (reference sequence). Trimming took off 0 bases at V and 7 bases at J, with 10 bases between the two ends. The CDR3 has 15 amino acids. The data stem from a study of beta chain features in type 1 diabetes. The study's findings and limits: Type 1 diabetes patients showed a moderate but significant shortening of TCRB CDR3s in all four CD4+ subsets. PCR, the amplification step, might favor shorter templates, equally in patients and controls. Sequencing the cDNA could make cells with high TCR expression show up more than they should.

One heparinised draw, averaging around 120 mL, was taken per donor. Purity (above 98%) was reached by all sorted populations. This sequence was found in a man between 18 and 35 years old with type 1 diabetes. Source material: naive CD4+ T cells from blood. V is TRBV7-9 and J is TRBJ1-6, with no clear D. CDR3 loop: CASSLATGPNSPLHF. The CDR3 bases are TGTGCCAGCAGCTTAGCCACGGGTCCAAATTCACCCCTCCACTTT.